The 6 T cell receptor beta chains below were found in one sample sequenced in a study of T cells in localized non-small cell lung cancer. The data were produced by immunoSEQ multiplex PCR, yet TCRdb's version contains in-frame clones alone and is incomplete. The sample has 2,500 to 3,500 clones, around 22% seen once. The sample here was lung tumor tissue, taken before any cancer treatment. These receptors came from a female donor of 60 years or more with stage I lung adenocarcinoma.

The chain combines TRBV9 with TRBJ2-3; weak D call: TRBD2 (5 bases). CDR1 and CDR2 from the germline V gene are SGDLS and YYNGEE. V shed 2 bases and J shed 1 base, with 8 bases lying between them. This CDR3 region has 14 residues. Here the CDR3 reads CASSVGVGTDTQYF. The DNA of the CDR3 is TGTGCCAGCAGCGTGGGAGTAGGCACAGATACGCAGTATTTT. The entire variable domain, with the rest obtained from reference TRBV9 and TRBJ2-3, is as follows: DSGVTQTPKHLITATGQRVTLRCSPRSGDLSVYWYQQSLDQGLQFLIQYYNGEERAKGNILERFSAQQFPDLHSELNLSSLELGDSALYFCASSVGVGTDTQYFGPGTRLTVL.

V gene TRBV28 combines with J gene TRBJ1-2; D is ambiguous. The ends were cut back, 11 bases at V and 0 bases at J, with 10 bases in the middle. CDR3 size: 12 residues. The V gene's germline CDR1 is MDHEN and CDR2 SYDVKM. CDR3 amino acids: CAAKWSNYGYTF. CDR3 in DNA: TGTGCCGCGAAGTGGTCTAACTATGGCTACACCTTC.

By share, this clone ranks as medium-sized. This rearrangement joins TRBV11-3 to TRBJ1-4; 8 positions match TRBD1. Trimming took 5 bases from V and 0 from J; bases not matched to a gene: 5. The CDR3 loop spans 16 amino acids. Germline CDR1 SGHNT, CDR2 YENEEA. CDR3 nucleotide sequence: TGTGCCAGCAGCCCGACAGGGGATCCAACTAATGAAAAACTGTTTTTT. Protein: CASSPTGDPTNEKLFF. The full variable domain, rest sourced from reference TRBV11-3 and TRBJ1-4, is EAGVVQSPRYKIIEKKQPVAFWCNPISGHNTLYWYLQNLGQGPELLIRYENEEAVDDSQLPKDRFSAERLKGVDSTLKIQPAELGDSAVYLCASSPTGDPTNEKLFFGSGTQLSVL.

The chain carries TRBV19 and TRBJ2-7; 10 bases align to TRBD2. In germline, CDR1 is LNHDA, CDR2 SQIVND (reference sequence). There are 14 residues in the CDR3. Unmatched junction bases numbered 4, after V lost 5 bases and J lost 3 bases. Here the CDR3 reads CASSPRTSGYEQYF. For the CDR3, the DNA is TGTGCCAGTAGTCCTCGGACTAGCGGCTACGAGCAGTACTTC.

This clone counts as medium-sized (0.01 to 0.1%). V gene TRBV28 combines with J gene TRBJ2-1, with D perhaps TRBD2 (6 bases). The CDR3 is 14 amino acids. Germline CDR1 reads MDHEN; CDR2 reads SYDVKM. V was clipped by 8 bases and J by 5 bases, with 16 bases between them. The DNA of the CDR3 is TGTGCCAGCGAAGGGACTTTTATAAACAATGAGCAGTTCTTC. Translation: CASEGTFINNEQFF.

V is TRBV19 and J is TRBJ2-1, with 11 bases fitting TRBD2. Germline V CDR1 and CDR2: LNHDA, SQIVND (reference sequence). The CDR3 is 15 residues long. Trimming at V came to 7 bases and at J to 5 bases, leaving 7 bases not matched to a gene. This chain's CDR3 is CASTHRGLADNEQFF. In DNA, the CDR3 is TGTGCCAGTACTCATCGGGGACTAGCGGACAATGAGCAGTTCTTC.